This is a list of T cell receptor beta chains from one sample in a study of naive and memory T cell subsets. TCRdb analysed the UMI-ligation and nested PCR reads with MiXCR anew, one entry per CDR3 protein. Here the sample spans tens of thousands of distinct CDR3 sequences, about 18% being singletons. Sequenced material: effector memory CD4+ T cells from blood. The receptors derive from a human donor in good health. CDR3s include the opening cysteine and the closing phenylalanine or tryptophan. The order of the fields is D gene, J gene, clone size, V gene, CDR3 DNA, CDR3 protein. A D gene is named only where the DNA matches it firmly. Size is stated for part of the rows, as once, few or many counts, or as a class when the clone is expanded.

D: NA; J: TRBJ2-7; size: NA; V: TRBV10-1; DNA: TGCGCCAGCCCCGCGGGGCCCCGGCGCGAGCAGTACTTC; CDR3: CASPAGPRREQYF
D: NA; J: TRBJ1-2; size: NA; V: TRBV5-1; DNA: TGCGCCAGCAGCCCTGATGTGGGTCGTGGCTACACCTTC; CDR3: CASSPDVGRGYTF
D: NA; J: TRBJ1-2; size: NA; V: TRBV19; DNA: TGTGCCAGTAGTATACAAGGACGGACGGTAAATGGCTACACCTTC; CDR3: CASSIQGRTVNGYTF
D: NA; J: TRBJ2-1; size: many; V: TRBV4-2; DNA: TGTGCCAGCAGCCAAGCAGGGTATGAGCAGTTCTTC; CDR3: CASSQAGYEQFF
D: NA; J: TRBJ1-5; size: few; V: TRBV5-6; DNA: TGTGCCAGCAGCCTCACTGGCCCAGGCTATAGCAATCAGCCCCAGCATTTT; CDR3: CASSLTGPGYSNQPQHF
D: NA; J: TRBJ1-1; size: NA; V: TRBV29-1; DNA: TGCAGCGTTCACACAGGCCTAATGAACACTGAAGCTTTCTTT; CDR3: CSVHTGLMNTEAFF
D: TRBD1; J: TRBJ2-1; size: NA; V: TRBV20-1; DNA: TGCAGTGCTAGAGGGGGACAGGTTGCCAATGAGCAGTTCTTC; CDR3: CSARGGQVANEQFF
D: TRBD1; J: TRBJ1-2; size: NA; V: TRBV20-1; DNA: TGCAGTGCTAGAGCCAGGGGGCACGGGTATGGCTACACCTTC; CDR3: CSARARGHGYGYTF
D: NA; J: TRBJ1-2; size: few; V: TRBV7-2; DNA: TGTGCCAGCAGCTTAAGGGCTCTCCGAGTACCTAACTATGGCTACACCTTC; CDR3: CASSLRALRVPNYGYTF
D: NA; J: TRBJ2-5; size: NA; V: TRBV11-2; DNA: TGTGCCAGCAACCAGGGACGGACCCAAGAGACCCAGTACTTC; CDR3: CASNQGRTQETQYF
D: NA; J: TRBJ1-1; size: NA; V: TRBV11-2; DNA: TGTGCCAGCACCCCGCAGGGGAGGAACACTGAAGCTTTCTTT; CDR3: CASTPQGRNTEAFF
D: NA; J: TRBJ2-7; size: few; V: TRBV4-2; DNA: TGTGCCAGCAGCCAAAGCAGGGTGATCTCCTACGAGCAGTACTTC; CDR3: CASSQSRVISYEQYF
D: NA; J: TRBJ2-1; size: NA; V: TRBV7-2; DNA: TGTGCCAGCAGCTTAGGAAGCAAAGGGGCCTACAATGAGCAGTTCTTC; CDR3: CASSLGSKGAYNEQFF
D: NA; J: TRBJ2-4; size: many; V: TRBV28; DNA: TGTGCCAGCAGTTTACGGCAGGGGAAAGCCAAAAACATTCAGTACTTC; CDR3: CASSLRQGKAKNIQYF
D: TRBD2; J: TRBJ2-7; size: NA; V: TRBV6-5; DNA: TGTGCCAGCAGTAAATTAGCGGGAGGGGGCTACGAGCAGTACTTC; CDR3: CASSKLAGGGYEQYF
D: NA; J: TRBJ1-5; size: NA; V: TRBV7-2; DNA: TGTGCCAGCAGCGTATCAAGGGTAGAGCCCCAGCATTTT; CDR3: CASSVSRVEPQHF
D: NA; J: TRBJ1-2; size: NA; V: TRBV6-5; DNA: TGTGCCAGCAGAAGTTCGGCAGCGGATGGCTACACCTTC; CDR3: CASRSSAADGYTF
D: TRBD1; J: TRBJ2-7; size: NA; V: TRBV27; DNA: TGTGCCAGGGCGGGACAGGGACACTACGAGCAGTACTTC; CDR3: CARAGQGHYEQYF
D: TRBD1; J: TRBJ2-2; size: few; V: TRBV7-9; DNA: TGTGCCAGCAGCTCGAGGGACAGGGGAAACACCGGGGAGCTGTTTTTT; CDR3: CASSSRDRGNTGELFF
D: TRBD1; J: TRBJ2-4; size: many; V: TRBV10-3; DNA: TGTGCCATCAGTGAGCCCGGGACAGGGGCGAGGAACATTCAGTACTTC; CDR3: CAISEPGTGARNIQYF
D: TRBD2; J: TRBJ2-1; size: many; V: TRBV24-1; DNA: TGTGCCACCAGTGACGATTCTAGCGGGAGTAGTAATGAGCAGTTCTTC; CDR3: CATSDDSSGSSNEQFF
D: NA; J: TRBJ1-4; size: NA; V: TRBV6-5; DNA: TGTGCCAGCAGTTACAGTTCGCAGGGGCGTCGAGAACTGTTTTTT; CDR3: CASSYSSQGRRELFF
D: NA; J: TRBJ1-6; size: NA; V: TRBV27; DNA: TGTGCCAGCAGTTTGACAGCGGATAATTCACCCCTCCACTTT; CDR3: CASSLTADNSPLHF
D: NA; J: TRBJ2-1; size: NA; V: TRBV20-1; DNA: TGCAGTGCCCGAGGGGAAGTAGTCCACGGGGCCTACAATGAGCAGTTCTTC; CDR3: CSARGEVVHGAYNEQFF
D: NA; J: TRBJ2-5; size: few; V: TRBV11-2; DNA: TGTGCCAGCAGCTCAGTAGGCAACTGGCGGGGTGAAGAGACCCAGTACTTC; CDR3: CASSSVGNWRGEETQYF
D: TRBD2; J: TRBJ2-1; size: NA; V: TRBV6-1; DNA: TGTGCCAGCAGTGTTCAAAAAACGGGACTAGCGGGACGGAATGAGCAGTTCTTC; CDR3: CASSVQKTGLAGRNEQFF
D: NA; J: TRBJ1-6; size: many; V: TRBV30; DNA: TGTGCCTGGAGATACACCGGGGGTAAGGGGTCACCCCTCCACTTT; CDR3: CAWRYTGGKGSPLHF
D: NA; J: TRBJ1-1; size: many; V: TRBV20-1; DNA: TGCAGTGCTATCGGGGAAGTGGGGACTGAAGCTTTCTTT; CDR3: CSAIGEVGTEAFF
D: TRBD2; J: TRBJ2-7; size: NA; V: TRBV7-9; DNA: TGTGCCAGCAGCGCCAGGACTAGCGGGAGCCCCTACGAGCAGTACTTC; CDR3: CASSARTSGSPYEQYF
D: NA; J: TRBJ2-3; size: many; V: TRBV7-2; DNA: TGTGCCAGCAGCCCCCTGGGCGTAGGGGTTAGCACAGATACGCAGTATTTT; CDR3: CASSPLGVGVSTDTQYF
D: TRBD2; J: TRBJ2-1; size: NA; V: TRBV3-1; DNA: TGTGCCAGCAGGGCGGGACTAATATACAATGAGCAGTTCTTC; CDR3: CASRAGLIYNEQFF
D: NA; J: TRBJ2-5; size: few; V: TRBV15; DNA: TGTGCCACCAGCAGAGGAATTTTAGGAGAGACCCAGTACTTC; CDR3: CATSRGILGETQYF
D: TRBD2; J: TRBJ2-1; size: few; V: TRBV3-1; DNA: TGTGCCAGCAGCCAACTAGCGGGAAGGGGGAAGAATGAGCAGTTCTTC; CDR3: CASSQLAGRGKNEQFF
D: NA; J: TRBJ2-1; size: NA; V: TRBV3-1; DNA: TGTGCCAGCAGCCAAGTAGGAATCAATGAGCAGTTCTTC; CDR3: CASSQVGINEQFF
D: TRBD1; J: TRBJ1-3; size: few; V: TRBV6-5; DNA: TGTGCCAGCAGTTACCGCACAGGGGCTGGAAACACCATATATTTT; CDR3: CASSYRTGAGNTIYF
D: TRBD2; J: TRBJ2-7; size: few; V: TRBV11-3; DNA: TGTGCCAGCAGCTTAGAGCGTGTAGGGACTAGCGGAACCTACGAGCAGTACTTC; CDR3: CASSLERVGTSGTYEQYF